Given below is one T cell receptor beta chain in context. Its specificity is not known. Reverse transcribed after extraction, RNA yielded cDNA as the sequencing template. Data came from immunoSEQ multiplex PCR; TCRdb stores just in-frame clones and leaves some out. The table shows roughly 190,000 clones, with more than 55% occurring only once. The record originates from a study of CD8+ T cells in alopecia areata. Study information: Treated patients were dosed with oral tofacitinib, taking 5 to 10 mg twice daily.

Indicated treatment: oral pan-JAK inhibitor, 5-10 mg twice daily. The study, taken as a whole, reports: Lesional scalp, notably in alopecia totalis/universalis, had clonality above that of normal scalp.

The CDR3 is 13 amino acids. The germline CDR1 and CDR2 sequences are GTSNPN and SVGIG (reference sequence). V dropped 2 bases and J dropped 6 bases, with 10 bases sitting between them. The rearrangement joins TRBV30 to TRBJ2-2, with D perhaps TRBD1 (5 bases). The input for sequencing was CD4+ T cells sorted from blood, taken at week 4, from a patient treated with tofacitinib. The receptor was isolated from a human donor with alopecia areata. CDR3: CAWSTRQPGELFF. The DNA of the CDR3 is TGTGCCTGGAGTACCCGACAGCCCGGGGAGCTGTTTTTT.